Below are 20 T cell receptor beta chains sequenced from a single sample in a study of cytomegalovirus exposure and HLA in healthy donors. The PCR used 60 Vbeta and 13 Jbeta primers. Sequencing was performed with immunoSEQ multiplex PCR; in TCRdb, only in-frame clones are kept and a portion is missing. In the table there are about 170,000 clones, around 68% of which are singletons. The sequenced material came from PBMCs. Receptors were obtained from a man aged 35-49 years in good health and CMV-seronegative.

The chain combines TRBV5-1 with TRBJ1-2, with 8 bases fitting TRBD1. Germline V gives CDR1 SGHRS, CDR2 YFSETQ. V gave up 4 bases and J gave up 7 bases; unmatched junction bases: 15. The CDR3 contains 16 residues. CDR3 protein: CASSRATGGKDPGYTF. Here the CDR3 DNA reads TGCGCCAGCAGCCGCGCAACAGGGGGGAAAGACCCTGGCTACACCTTC.

V is TRBV9 and J is TRBJ2-1; D is perhaps TRBD2 (6 bases). The V gene lost 3 bases and the J gene lost 6 bases, with 13 bases spanning the gap. The CDR3 consists of 14 residues. Germline CDR1 reads SGDLS; CDR2 reads YYNGEE. The CDR3 spells CASSGLTRGNEQFF. CDR3 nucleotide sequence: TGTGCCAGCAGCGGGCTGACTAGAGGCAATGAGCAGTTCTTC. The complete variable domain, with remaining parts taken from reference TRBV9 and TRBJ2-1, reads DSGVTQTPKHLITATGQRVTLRCSPRSGDLSVYWYQQSLDQGLQFLIQYYNGEERAKGNILERFSAQQFPDLHSELNLSSLELGDSALYFCASSGLTRGNEQFFGPGTRLTVL.

This clone appeared a few times. The rearrangement joins TRBV7-2 to TRBJ2-5, with D possibly being TRBD2 (5 bases). V shed 4 bases and J shed 10 bases, with 13 bases lying between them. The length of the CDR3 is 12 residues. Per germline, CDR1 SGHTA and CDR2 FQGNSA. DNA of the CDR3: TGTGCCAGCAGCTGGAGTCGGGGTAACCAGTACTTC. It is translated as CASSWSRGNQYF.

The chain links TRBV4-2 to TRBJ1-2; 10 nucleotides line up with TRBD1. Germline loops: CDR1 LGHNA, CDR2 YNFKEQ. V lost 2 bases, J lost 4 bases, and 7 bases stayed unmatched. CDR3 size: 16 residues. In nucleotides, the CDR3 is TGTGCCAGCAGCCAACTACCGGGACAGGGGACCTATGGCTACACCTTC. This gives the protein CASSQLPGQGTYGYTF.

This chain links TRBV27 with TRBJ2-4; TRBD2 is a possible D gene (5 bases). The germline V gene encodes CDR1 MNHEY and CDR2 SMNVEV (reference sequence). The V end was cut by 0 bases, the J end by 0 bases, with 9 bases between. The CDR3 runs to 16 residues. CDR3 sequence (DNA): TGTGCCAGCAGTTTATCTAGCGCTTTAGCCAAAAACATTCAGTACTTC. As protein: CASSLSSALAKNIQYF.

This clone was recorded only once. The chain recombines TRBV25-1 with TRBJ2-3, with 7 bases lining up with TRBD1. Unmatched junction bases numbered 2, after V lost 2 bases and J lost 0 bases. This CDR3 region has 15 residues. Germline CDR1 and CDR2: MGHDK and SYGVNS. The CDR3 DNA is TGTGCCAGCAGTGAACCGGGACAGAGCACAGATACGCAGTATTTT. As protein: CASSEPGQSTDTQYF.

This clone has just a few counts. V and J are TRBV12-5 and TRBJ2-1; the match to TRBD1 covers 8 bases. CDR1 and CDR2 (germline): LGHNT, FRNRAP. The CDR3 contains 18 residues. The V gene end was trimmed by 0 bases and the J gene end by 6 bases; junction bases not matched to a gene: 13. The CDR3 is CASGLVYETGTGPNEQFF. CDR3 in DNA: TGTGCTAGTGGTTTGGTATACGAGACGGGGACAGGACCCAATGAGCAGTTCTTC. Using reference TRBV12-5 and TRBJ2-1 for the parts outside the CDR3, the full variable domain is DARVTQTPRHKVTEMGQEVTMRCQPILGHNTVFWYRQTMMQGLELLAYFRNRAPLDDSGMPKDRFSAEMPDATLATLKIQPSEPRDSAVYFCASGLVYETGTGPNEQFFGPGTRLTVL.

The genes are TRBV9 and TRBJ1-2, with 7 bases aligning to TRBD1. The J segment lost 1 base and the V segment lost 3 bases, leaving 9 bases of the junction unmatched. This CDR3 region has 16 residues. In germline, CDR1 is SGDLS, CDR2 YYNGEE. Written as DNA, the CDR3 is TGTGCCAGCAGCGGGGGGTGGGACAGTCTTAACTATGGCTACACCTTC. It specifies CASSGGWDSLNYGYTF. Full variable domain (rest looked up from reference TRBV9 and TRBJ1-2): DSGVTQTPKHLITATGQRVTLRCSPRSGDLSVYWYQQSLDQGLQFLIQYYNGEERAKGNILERFSAQQFPDLHSELNLSSLELGDSALYFCASSGGWDSLNYGYTFGSGTRLTVV.

The V call is TRBV19, the J call TRBJ2-2, with 10 bases aligning to TRBD1. The V segment lost 6 bases and the J segment 7 bases; nucleotides outside the gene matches: 2. The germline V gene encodes CDR1 LNHDA and CDR2 SQIVND (reference sequence). The CDR3 contains 13 residues. The CDR3 DNA follows: TGTGCCAGTAGAGGGACAGGGGTCGGGGAGCTGTTTTTT. Translated: CASRGTGVGELFF.

J is TRBJ2-7 and V is TRBV4-2, with 9 bases identical to TRBD1. The V and J ends lost 4 bases and 3 bases, in that order; junction bases with no gene match: 10. Germline V CDR1 and CDR2: LGHNA, YNFKEQ. The CDR3 has 16 residues. The CDR3 nucleotides read TGTGCCAGCAGCCGGTCCGCGACAGGGGGTTTCTACGAGCAGTACTTC. Protein product: CASSRSATGGFYEQYF.

This clone occurred a few times. The chain has TRBV11-3 and TRBJ2-1; D call uncertain. Deletions cut 0 bases from V and 0 bases from J, with 9 bases between. The CDR3 has 16 residues. CDR1 SGHNT and CDR2 YENEEA come from the germline V gene. This CDR3 is CASSLDAAPSYNEQFF. CDR3 DNA: TGTGCCAGCAGCTTAGATGCGGCCCCCTCCTACAATGAGCAGTTCTTC.

This clone showed up just once. The rearrangement joins TRBV19 to TRBJ1-1, with TRBD1 matching 7 bases. Germline CDR1 reads LNHDA; CDR2 reads SQIVND (reference sequence). The CDR3 consists of 14 residues. V was clipped by 5 bases and J by 1 base; unmatched bases: 4. CDR3 nucleotides: TGTGCCAGTAGTCGACAGGGTACGAACACTGAAGCTTTCTTT. Protein product: CASSRQGTNTEAFF.

Only a few counts were recorded for this clone. The chain has TRBV5-1 and TRBJ2-2; D gene unclear. Trimming left V 3 bases short and J 2 bases short, with 11 bases between. The CDR3 runs to 15 residues. Germline V gene data show CDR1 as SGHRS and CDR2 as YFSETQ. The CDR3 region has the DNA TGCGCCAGCAGCTGGGTCGACATTAACACCGGGGAGCTGTTTTTT. Protein product: CASSWVDINTGELFF.

The chain couples TRBV19 to TRBJ2-5; TRBD1 matches 8 bases. Germline CDR1 reads LNHDA; CDR2 reads SQIVND (reference sequence). The CDR3 loop spans 13 amino acids. The trim removed 6 bases at V and 3 bases at J, leaving 3 bases unmatched. The CDR3 protein is CASSGDRKETQYF. The CDR3 DNA follows: TGTGCCAGTAGCGGGGACAGGAAAGAGACCCAGTACTTC.

The rearrangement joins TRBV29-1 to TRBJ1-5; D is uncertain. Trimming shortened V by 4 bases and J by 6 bases, and 13 bases separated the two germline ends. The CDR3 has 13 amino acids. Germline V gives CDR1 SQVTM, CDR2 ANQGSEA. Written as DNA, the CDR3 is TGCAGCGTTGGAGCCGGGTCCGGTCAGCCCCAGCATTTT. This codes for CSVGAGSGQPQHF.

This clone has more than one count but fewer than ten. The gene calls are TRBV10-3 and TRBJ1-2, with TRBD1 matching 8 bases. Per the germline V gene, CDR1 is ENHRY and CDR2 is SYGVKD. The CDR3 sequence is 15 residues long. V trimming: 8 bases; J trimming: 2 bases; junction bases outside the gene matches: 10. DNA for the CDR3: TGTGCCATCGGTAATCAGGGGGCCTTAAACTATGGCTACACCTTC. It translates to CAIGNQGALNYGYTF.

J is TRBJ1-5 and V is TRBV19; a weak D match, TRBD1 (6 bases). V dropped 11 bases and J dropped 7 bases, with 21 bases sitting between them. This CDR3 has 14 residues. CDR1 LNHDA and CDR2 SQIVND come from the germline V gene (reference sequence). This chain's CDR3 is CASRRGAGSQPQHF. The CDR3 bases are TGTGCCTCCCGGCGGGGGGCGGGAAGCCAGCCCCAGCATTTT.

This chain uses TRBV19 with TRBJ2-1, with TRBD2 matching 11 bases. The CDR3 contains 18 residues. The V segment lost 3 bases and the J segment 3 bases; nucleotides outside the gene matches: 10. The germline V gene has CDR1 LNHDA and CDR2 SQIVND (reference sequence). CDR3: CASSIGLAGGFVYNEQFF. Here the CDR3 DNA reads TGTGCCAGTAGTATTGGTCTAGCGGGGGGTTTCGTCTACAATGAGCAGTTCTTC.

This clone has just a few counts. This sequence joins TRBV27 and TRBJ2-1, with 11 bases lining up with TRBD2. The CDR3 extends over 15 amino acids. The V and J ends lost 5 bases and 5 bases, in that order; junction bases with no gene match: 5. Germline assignment: CDR1 MNHEY and CDR2 SMNVEV (reference sequence). The CDR3 reads CASSAGTSGDNEQFF. Written as DNA, the CDR3 is TGTGCCAGCAGTGCGGGGACTAGCGGAGACAATGAGCAGTTCTTC.

The rearrangement links TRBV5-4 to TRBJ2-7; perhaps TRBD2 as D (6 bases). Trimming removed 5 bases from V and 2 bases from J, with 11 bases in between. In germline, CDR1 is SGHNT, CDR2 YYREEE (reference sequence). The CDR3 spans 13 residues. CDR3 sequence (DNA): TGTGCCAGCAGTCGGGACTCAGCCTACGAGCAGTACTTC. Its translation: CASSRDSAYEQYF.